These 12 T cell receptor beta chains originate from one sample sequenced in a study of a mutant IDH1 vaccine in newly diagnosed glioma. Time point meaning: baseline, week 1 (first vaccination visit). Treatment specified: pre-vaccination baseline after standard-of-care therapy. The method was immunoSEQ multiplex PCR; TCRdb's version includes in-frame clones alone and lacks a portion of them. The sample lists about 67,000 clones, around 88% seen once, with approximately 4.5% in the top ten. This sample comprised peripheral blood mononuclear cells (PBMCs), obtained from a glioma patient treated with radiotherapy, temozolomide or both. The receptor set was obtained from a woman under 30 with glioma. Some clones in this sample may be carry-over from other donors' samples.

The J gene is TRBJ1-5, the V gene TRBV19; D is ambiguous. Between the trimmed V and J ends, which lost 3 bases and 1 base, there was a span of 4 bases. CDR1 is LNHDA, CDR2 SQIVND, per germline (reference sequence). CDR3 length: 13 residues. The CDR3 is CASSMTSNQPQHF. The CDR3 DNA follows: TGTGCCAGTAGTATGACGAGCAATCAGCCCCAGCATTTT.

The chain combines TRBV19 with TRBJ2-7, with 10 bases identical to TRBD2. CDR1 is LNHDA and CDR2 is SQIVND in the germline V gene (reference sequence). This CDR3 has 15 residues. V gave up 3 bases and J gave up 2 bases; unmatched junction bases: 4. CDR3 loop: CASSIGTSGTYEQYF. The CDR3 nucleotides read TGTGCCAGTAGTATTGGAACTAGCGGGACCTACGAGCAGTACTTC.

CDR3 sequence reads: CASSPNDSTGELFF. Here the CDR3 DNA reads TGTGCCAGCAGCCCCAACGACAGCACCGGGGAGCTGTTTTTT. The chain combines TRBV6-5 with TRBJ2-2, with D possibly TRBD1 on 5 matching bases. This CDR3 is built from 14 residues. In germline, CDR1 is MNHEY, CDR2 SVGAGI. V lost 6 bases and J 4 bases, leaving 12 bases between the germline ends.

The CDR3 coding sequence is TGCAGCGTTGAATCGACAGGTCTGGAGACCCAGTACTTC. Residues: CSVESTGLETQYF. The chain has TRBV29-1 and TRBJ2-5; tentative D call: TRBD1 (6 bases). Germline CDR1 SQVTM, CDR2 ANQGSEA. Trimming cost V 2 bases and J 5 bases, with 12 bases left between them. The CDR3 consists of 13 residues.

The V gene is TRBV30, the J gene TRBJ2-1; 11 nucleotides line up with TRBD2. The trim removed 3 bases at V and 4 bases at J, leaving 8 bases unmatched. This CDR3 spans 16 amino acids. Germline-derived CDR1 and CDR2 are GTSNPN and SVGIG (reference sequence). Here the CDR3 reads CAWRDSGRGIYNEQFF. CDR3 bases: TGTGCCTGGAGGGATAGCGGGAGGGGTATTTACAATGAGCAGTTCTTC.

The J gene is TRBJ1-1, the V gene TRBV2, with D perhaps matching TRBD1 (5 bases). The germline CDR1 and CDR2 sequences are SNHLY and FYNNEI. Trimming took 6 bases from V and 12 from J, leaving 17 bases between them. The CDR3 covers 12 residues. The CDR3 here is CASRLMGPVTFF. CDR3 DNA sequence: TGTGCCAGCAGGTTGATGGGACCGGTGACTTTCTTT.

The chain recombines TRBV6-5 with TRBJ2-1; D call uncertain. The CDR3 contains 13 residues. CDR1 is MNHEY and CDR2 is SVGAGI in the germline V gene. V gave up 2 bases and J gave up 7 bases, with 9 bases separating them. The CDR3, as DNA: TGTGCCAGCAGTTACACCAGTAGGAATGAGCAGTTCTTC. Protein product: CASSYTSRNEQFF.

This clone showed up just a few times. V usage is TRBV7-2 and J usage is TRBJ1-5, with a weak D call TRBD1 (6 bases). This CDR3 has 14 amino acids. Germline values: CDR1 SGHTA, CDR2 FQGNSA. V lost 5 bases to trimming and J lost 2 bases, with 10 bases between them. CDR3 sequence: CASSTRQGNQPQHF. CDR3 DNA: TGTGCCAGCAGCACGAGACAGGGCAATCAGCCCCAGCATTTT. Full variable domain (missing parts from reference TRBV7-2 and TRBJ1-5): GAGVSQSPSNKVTEKGKDVELRCDPISGHTALYWYRQSLGQGLEFLIYFQGNSAPDKSGLPSDRFSAERTGGSVSTLTIQRTQQEDSAVYLCASSTRQGNQPQHFGDGTRLSIL.

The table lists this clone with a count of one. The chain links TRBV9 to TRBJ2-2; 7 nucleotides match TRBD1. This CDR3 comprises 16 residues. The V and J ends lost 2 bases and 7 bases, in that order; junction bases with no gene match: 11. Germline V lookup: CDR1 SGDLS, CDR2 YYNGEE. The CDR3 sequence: CASSVNRGLVLGELFF. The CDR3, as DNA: TGTGCCAGCAGCGTGAACAGGGGCCTTGTCCTCGGGGAGCTGTTTTTT.

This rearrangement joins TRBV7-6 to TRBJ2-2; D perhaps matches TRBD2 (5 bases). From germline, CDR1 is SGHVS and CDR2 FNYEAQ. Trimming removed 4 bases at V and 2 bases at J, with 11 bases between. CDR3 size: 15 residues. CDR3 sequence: CASSSGVQNTGELFF. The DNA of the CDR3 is TGTGCCAGCAGCTCCGGGGTACAAAACACCGGGGAGCTGTTTTTT.

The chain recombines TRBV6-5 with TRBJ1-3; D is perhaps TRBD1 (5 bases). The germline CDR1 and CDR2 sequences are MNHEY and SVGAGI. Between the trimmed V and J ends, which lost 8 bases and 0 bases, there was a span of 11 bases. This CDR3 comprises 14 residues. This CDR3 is CASQGLLSGNTIYF. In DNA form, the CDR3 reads TGTGCCAGCCAGGGACTGCTCTCTGGAAACACCATATATTTT.

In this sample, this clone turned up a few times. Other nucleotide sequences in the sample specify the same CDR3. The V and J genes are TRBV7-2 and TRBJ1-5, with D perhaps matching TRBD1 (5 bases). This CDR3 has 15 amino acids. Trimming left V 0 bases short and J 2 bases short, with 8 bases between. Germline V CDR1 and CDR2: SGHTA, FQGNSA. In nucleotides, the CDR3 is TGTGCCAGCAGCTTAGCGCTAGGGGGCAATCAGCCCCAGCATTTT. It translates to CASSLALGGNQPQHF.